This T cell receptor (beta chain) is from a study of T-cell memory formation after mild COVID-19. For the study at large: Among the donors, TCR clusters were largely specific to each donor. Overall study results and limits: A balance of CD4 and CD8 characterized clones contracting day 15 to 85, whereas later expanders leaned CD4+. Contracting clones localized mainly to CM and EM when CD4+ and mainly to EMRA when CD8+.

Amplification by 5'RACE using constant-segment primers produced TCR alpha and TCR beta cDNA libraries that carried sample barcodes and UMIs. One entry per CDR3 protein results from TCRdb running MiXCR on the 5' RACE reads. The sample shows about 150,000 distinct CDR3 sequences, 6% to 6.5% of them seen only once. This clonotype was counted many times. Its antigen is not known. Germline V gene lookup returns CDR1 SGHNT and CDR2 YYREEE (reference sequence). Trimming removed 0 bases at V and 0 bases at J, with 25 bases between. There are 21 residues in the CDR3. This chain joins TRBV5-4 and TRBJ2-4; D perhaps matches TRBD1 (6 bases). This receptor was obtained from an adult woman who had mild COVID-19 (a few samples of this study predate the infection). Cell type and time point are not known. The sequenced sample was PBMCs or a T cell subset sorted from them (not recorded which). The CDR3 loop is CASSLAVSDRPPFLAKNIQYF. The CDR3, as DNA: TGTGCCAGCAGCTTGGCTGTTTCAGACAGGCCCCCTTTCCTAGCCAAAAACATTCAGTACTTC.